This record covers a single T cell receptor (beta chain). V lost 3 bases to trimming and J lost 0 bases; unmatched junction nucleotides: 5. CDR1 and CDR2 (germline): SGHRS, YFSETQ. The CDR3 runs to 16 residues. Which cohort a participant joined came from the clinical history participants gave. This sample was taken from a study of blood T cell repertoires in COVID-19. Study information: T cells, B-cell-depleted T cells, or PBMCs provided the cDNA or gDNA that served as material.

Per the original methods: Amplified reference gene primers provided the basis for estimating nucleated cell counts. Using immunoSEQ multiplex PCR, the repertoire was profiled, and TCRdb retains in-frame clones only, with some absent. V and J calls and clone size are those listed in that table; D and trimming were worked out from the DNA. This table has around 300,000 clones, around 87% appearing once. Sample: PBMCs or T cells enriched from blood (not recorded which). The TCR comes from a woman aged 25-40 years who had recovered from COVID-19. The rearrangement joins TRBV5-1 to TRBJ2-1, with TRBD2 identical over 8 bases. For the CDR3, the DNA is TGCGCCAGCAGCTCCCGACTAGCGCCCTCCTACAATGAGCAGTTCTTC. It specifies CASSSRLAPSYNEQFF.